This T cell receptor beta chain was sequenced during a study of control samples from healthy donors and cancer patients. This clone was seen more than once but under ten times. Produced via immunoSEQ multiplex PCR; TCRdb's table is partial and in-frame only. The data hold tens of thousands of clones, with around 80% observed a single time. This CDR3 has 12 amino acids. V was shortened by 2 bases and J by 5 bases, with 7 bases between the two germline ends. Sequencing was performed on blood. This sequence originates from a woman aged 60-75 years in good health. V is TRBV5-3 and J is TRBJ2-5; D is undetermined. TRBV5-3 is recorded as an ORF, its role being uncertain. CDR3 amino acids: CARSFPGETQYF. CDR3 nucleotides: TGTGCCAGAAGCTTCCCCGGGGAGACCCAGTACTTC.